This is a list of T cell receptor beta chains from one sample in a study of CD8 T cells in Susac syndrome. TCRdb reprocessed the immunoSEQ multiplex PCR reads via MiXCR and lists one record per CDR3 protein. The sample records 150,000 to 200,000 distinct CDR3 sequences, around 93% being singletons. Sequencing was done on a sample of CD4+ T cells from PBMCs. Source of these receptors: a human donor in good health. Each CDR3 is given with its conserved first and last residue. The order of the fields is CDR3 length, V gene, CDR3 protein.

16 TRBV9 CASSAHGLPEGTEAFF
17 TRBV7-9 CASSPGQGPLSGNTIYF
14 TRBV20-1 CSAREGSRNTEAFF
12 TRBV12-3/TRBV12-4 CASSLRQETQYF
13 TRBV29-1 CSAIRVGGETQYF
11 TRBV7-2 CASSATGRKYF
11 TRBV24-1 CATSDLTALYF
15 TRBV4-1 CASSQGTQGSGELFF
17 TRBV7-9 CASSFPRPGQNTGELFF
16 TRBV7-8 CASSPAGRSGANVLTF
11 TRBV29-1 CSVARVDGYTF
16 TRBV28 CASSLRSGSSTDTQYF
16 TRBV20-1 CSARKGGNSNTGELFF
17 TRBV27 CASRAGGLLSGANVLTF
13 TRBV6-5 CASSYQGPATQYF
15 TRBV7-2 CASSLVPGQTYEQYF
13 TRBV7-2 CASSYGQGPGYTF
17 TRBV6-1 CASRAIIIAGGNNEQFF
15 TRBV5-1 CASSLVGGANTEAFF
14 TRBV6-5 CASSGSGLTGELFF
14 TRBV24-1 CATSGWEDTGELFF
15 TRBV5-1 CASSLSDRFTDTQYF
10 TRBV2 CASSVGTQYF
16 TRBV5-1 CASSLAPGAPSYDQYF
13 TRBV6-2/TRBV6-3 CASRNAGAETQYF
14 TRBV27 CASSFGRGLEPQHF
14 TRBV30 CAWSLGGHTDTQYF
13 TRBV5-1 CASSLDRATEAFF
13 TRBV5-1 CASSPGGTGEQYF